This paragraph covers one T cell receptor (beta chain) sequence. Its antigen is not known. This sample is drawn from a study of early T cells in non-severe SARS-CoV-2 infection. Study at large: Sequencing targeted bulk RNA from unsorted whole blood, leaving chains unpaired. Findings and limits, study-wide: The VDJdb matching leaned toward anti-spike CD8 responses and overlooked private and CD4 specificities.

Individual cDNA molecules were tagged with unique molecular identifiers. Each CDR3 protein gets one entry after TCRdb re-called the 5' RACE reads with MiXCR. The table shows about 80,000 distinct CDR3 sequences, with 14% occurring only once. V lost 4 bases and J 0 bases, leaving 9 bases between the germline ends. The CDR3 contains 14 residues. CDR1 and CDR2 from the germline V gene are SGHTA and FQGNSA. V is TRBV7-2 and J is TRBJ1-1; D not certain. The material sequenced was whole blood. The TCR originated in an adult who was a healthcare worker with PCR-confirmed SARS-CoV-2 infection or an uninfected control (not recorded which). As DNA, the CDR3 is TGTGCCAGCAGCTCGATCGGGATGAACACTGAAGCTTTCTTT. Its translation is CASSSIGMNTEAFF. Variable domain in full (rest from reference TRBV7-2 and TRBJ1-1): GAGVSQSPSNKVTEKGKDVELRCDPISGHTALYWYRQSLGQGLEFLIYFQGNSAPDKSGLPSDRFSAERTGGSVSTLTIQRTQQEDSAVYLCASSSIGMNTEAFFGQGTRLTVV.